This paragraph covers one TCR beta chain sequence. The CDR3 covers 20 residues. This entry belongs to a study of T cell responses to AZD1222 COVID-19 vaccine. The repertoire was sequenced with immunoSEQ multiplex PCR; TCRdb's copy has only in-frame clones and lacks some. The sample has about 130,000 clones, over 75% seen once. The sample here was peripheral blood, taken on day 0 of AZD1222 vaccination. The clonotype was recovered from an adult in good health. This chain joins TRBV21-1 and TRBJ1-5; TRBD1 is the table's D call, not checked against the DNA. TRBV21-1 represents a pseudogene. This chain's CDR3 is CASRSNRDIPRRNSNQPQHF. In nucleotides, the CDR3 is TGTGCCAGCAGATCGAACAGGGATATACCGCGGCGTAATAGCAATCAGCCCCAGCATTTT.